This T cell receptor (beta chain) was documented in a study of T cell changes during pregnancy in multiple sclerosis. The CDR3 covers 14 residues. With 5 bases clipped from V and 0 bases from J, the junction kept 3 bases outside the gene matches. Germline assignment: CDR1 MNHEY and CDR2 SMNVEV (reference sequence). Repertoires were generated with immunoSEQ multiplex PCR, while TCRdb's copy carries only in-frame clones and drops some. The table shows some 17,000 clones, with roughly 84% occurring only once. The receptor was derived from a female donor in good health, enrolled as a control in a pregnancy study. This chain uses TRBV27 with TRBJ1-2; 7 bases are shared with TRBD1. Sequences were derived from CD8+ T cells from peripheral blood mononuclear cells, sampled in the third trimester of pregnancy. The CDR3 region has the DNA TGTGCCAGCAGTGAGCAGGGGGCTAACTATGGCTACACCTTC. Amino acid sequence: CASSEQGANYGYTF.